This TCR beta chain was identified in a study of neurological immune-mediated disorders. Time point denoted: longitudinal time-point 1 (baseline). Unsorted libraries used 2 million PBMCs kept at -80 degrees C. This clonotype was observed many times. Its antigen remains unidentified. Overall study results and limits: While HTLV-1-associated myelopathy showed the greatest TCR clonal expansion, multiple sclerosis showed the least, falling below healthy controls.

The cDNA came from 5'RACE with 10-nucleotide random UMIs. TCRdb reanalysed the 5' RACE reads using MiXCR and keeps one entry per CDR3 protein. The table records tens of thousands of distinct CDR3 sequences, about 11% of them present only once. Germline-derived CDR1 and CDR2 are DFQATT and SNEGSKA (reference sequence). The CDR3 extends over 11 amino acids. Trimming cost V 5 bases and J 7 bases, with 12 bases left between them. Sequenced input: PBMCs. The sequence came from a male donor with HTLV-1-associated myelopathy (HAM/TSP). This sequence joins TRBV20-1 and TRBJ2-7; D unclear. As DNA, the CDR3 is TGCAGTGCTGGGCCTTTTCGGGAGCAGTACTTC. It is translated as CSAGPFREQYF.